This entry concerns a single T cell receptor (beta chain). Which antigen it targets is not known. The input lacks base qualities; no much larger clone sits a single base away. These data belong to a study of blood T cell repertoires in COVID-19 (dated by TCRdb to 2019 to 2021). About the study as a whole: Collaborator samples came from the United States, Italy and Spain and covered acute and convalescent phases of COVID-19. The material from the prospective study consisted of cDNA or gDNA derived from T cells, B-cell-depleted T cells, or PBMCs. Deeply sampled blood TCRbeta repertoires from subjects exposed to, actively infected with, or recovered from COVID-19 were included in the dataset. The repertoires were made available in a free public database intended to serve as a resource for research on the immune response to SARS-CoV-2. Samples were obtained from the ongoing ImmuneRACE study (first 160 participants) and from about 1,300 subjects provided by 6 global collaborators. Sample metadata almost always included a de-identified subject ID, COVID-19 status, age in years and sex. Where available, HLA class I and class II types were taken from metadata supplied by the sample provider and were not determined by assay-based typing. Points the paper makes about the study in general: Clinical and demographic metadata were provided uncurated, with the amount varying by source and participant.

TCRbeta CDR3 regions were amplified from genomic DNA using the immunoSEQ Assay, a bias-controlled multiplex PCR. The study's own analysis went as follows. The number of nucleated cells in each sample was estimated from the amplification of reference gene primers within the assay. To quantify the absolute abundance of each unique TCRbeta CDR3 rearrangement, sequence reads were collapsed and filtered. For each sample, productive Simpson clonality was calculated as the square root of Simpson's diversity index across productive rearrangements. TCRdb took over this immuneACCESS table, retaining in-frame rearrangements with V and J assigned. Such tables are incomplete; in checked studies, under half of the missing clones stem from an unresolved V gene, and the remainder is unexplained. V and J calls and clone size are those listed in that table; D and trimming were worked out from the DNA. The sample table lists about 210,000 clones, about 88% of them with a count of one. 4% to 5.5% of the sample is in the top ten clones.

There are 14 amino acids in the CDR3, from cysteine to phenylalanine inclusive. Left in the record is the CDR3 DNA by itself, 42 bases read in frame from the first base. V loses 7 bases of germline sequence and J loses 9 bases, and the interval between the two ends is 21 bases. Via the germline V gene, CDR1 is SGHTA and CDR2 FQGNSA. Collaborating institutions collected whole blood in K2EDTA tubes following their own protocols. For TCRbeta analysis, collaborator samples were shipped as frozen whole blood, as isolated PBMCs, or as DNA extracted from either sample type. Material for sequencing was peripheral blood. The clonotype comes from a middle-aged woman with acute or convalescent COVID-19. The rearrangement combines TRBV7-2 with TRBJ2-5; perhaps TRBD1 is the D gene, with 5 bases matching. This receptor carries the CDR3 CASNLPDSVMSQYF. The bases are TGTGCCAGCAACCTCCCTGACAGCGTAATGTCCCAGTACTTC.